Shown below are 29 T cell receptor beta chains from a single sample sequenced in a study of beta chain features in type 1 diabetes. The study's findings and limits: Patients with Type 1 diabetes showed moderately but significantly shorter TCRB CDR3s in all four CD4+ subsets.

Every bit of the isolated RNA underwent reverse transcription, so sequencing read expressed TCRB transcripts. TCRdb keeps only in-frame clones here, not all; method: immunoSEQ multiplex PCR. The table includes 400,000 or so clones, roughly an eighth detected once. Their recognized antigens are unknown. Sample: naive CD4+ T cells from blood. The receptors stem from a woman in her late teens or twenties with type 1 diabetes.

This chain joins TRBV11-3 and TRBJ1-2; 10 positions agree with TRBD1. The CDR3 consists of 14 residues. V shed 5 bases, J shed 6 bases, and the junction held 6 bases outside the gene matches. CDR1 is SGHNT, CDR2 YENEEA, per germline. Here the CDR3 DNA reads TGTGCCAGCAGCCGCGGGACAGGGGAGGATGGCTACACCTTC. Translated: CASSRGTGEDGYTF.

In its sample, this clone was seen a few times. This chain joins TRBV15 and TRBJ2-1; D unclear. CDR3 length: 13 residues. The ends were cut back, 5 bases at V and 4 bases at J, with 9 bases in the middle. Germline values: CDR1 LNHNV, CDR2 YYDKDF (reference sequence). In DNA, the CDR3 is TGTGCCACCAGCCTTGACACATACAATGAGCAGTTCTTC. This gives the protein CATSLDTYNEQFF.

The CDR3 DNA reads TGTGCCAGCAGCTTGGGACAGGGTGTACTCCACGAGCAGTACTTC. Its protein product is CASSLGQGVLHEQYF. J is TRBJ2-7 and V is TRBV11-3, with TRBD1 identical over 9 bases. V lost 3 bases, J lost 5 bases, and 8 bases stayed unmatched. The CDR3 contains 15 residues. The germline gives CDR1 SGHNT, CDR2 YENEEA.

The J gene is TRBJ1-5, the V gene TRBV30; a weak D match, TRBD1 (6 bases). The germline V gene has CDR1 GTSNPN and CDR2 SVGIG (reference sequence). This CDR3 region has 13 residues. The CDR3 protein is CASAEGDGQPQHF. Here the CDR3 DNA reads TGTGCTTCGGCCGAGGGGGATGGTCAGCCCCAGCATTTT.

This chain links TRBV12-5 with TRBJ2-7, with 7 positions matching TRBD1. CDR3 length equals 11 residues. CDR1 is LGHNT, CDR2 FRNRAP, per germline. V shed 8 bases, J shed 6 bases, and the junction held 4 bases outside the gene matches. This chain's CDR3 is CASTGEREQYF. CDR3 DNA sequence: TGTGCTAGTACAGGGGAGCGCGAGCAGTACTTC. The full variable domain, completed using reference TRBV12-5 and TRBJ2-7, is DARVTQTPRHKVTEMGQEVTMRCQPILGHNTVFWYRQTMMQGLELLAYFRNRAPLDDSGMPKDRFSAEMPDATLATLKIQPSEPRDSAVYFCASTGEREQYFGPGTRLTVT.

This clone was observed a few times. The genes are TRBV7-2 and TRBJ1-1; TRBD1 matches at 11 bases. Germline V lookup: CDR1 SGHTA, CDR2 FQGNSA. V dropped 0 bases and J dropped 8; count of bases not matched to a gene: 2. This CDR3 region has 14 residues. CDR3 region: CASSLARDRGEAFF. In DNA form, the CDR3 reads TGTGCCAGCAGCTTAGCGAGGGACAGGGGGGAAGCTTTCTTT.

This clone is a singleton in its sample. The chain carries TRBV28 and TRBJ2-1, with a possible D match to TRBD1 (7 bases). The V gene's germline CDR1 is MDHEN and CDR2 SYDVKM. CDR3 length equals 15 residues. The V end was cut by 6 bases, the J end by 2 bases, with 14 bases between. The CDR3 loop reads CASREGARPYNEQFF. CDR3 nucleotide sequence: TGTGCCAGCAGGGAGGGGGCTCGCCCCTACAATGAGCAGTTCTTC.

The chain recombines TRBV5-1 with TRBJ1-6; possible D gene TRBD1, 6 bases. CDR1 and CDR2 from the germline V gene are SGHRS and YFSETQ. The length of the CDR3 is 15 residues. Trimming took 1 base from V and 8 from J, leaving 13 bases between them. The CDR3 bases are TGCGCCAGCAGCTTGATAGAGGGGGTTGATTCACCCCTCCACTTT. It yields the protein CASSLIEGVDSPLHF.

The chain couples TRBV19 to TRBJ2-7, with D perhaps TRBD2 (6 bases). The germline V and J ends were trimmed by 11 bases and 6 bases, with 26 bases remaining between them. This CDR3 spans 15 amino acids. Looked up from germline, CDR1 is LNHDA and CDR2 is SQIVND (reference sequence). This CDR3 is CASSPGVAARGEQYF. The CDR3 DNA reads as TGTGCCTCATCCCCTGGGGTAGCGGCCCGCGGCGAGCAGTACTTC.

This sequence joins TRBV30 and TRBJ2-1; TRBD2 matches 7 bases. Germline lookup yields CDR1 GTSNPN and CDR2 SVGIG (reference sequence). The CDR3 length is 15 residues. V dropped 3 bases and J dropped 8; count of bases not matched to a gene: 13. The CDR3: CAWSLGGRARDEQFF. CDR3 sequence (DNA): TGTGCCTGGAGCCTCGGGGGGAGGGCCCGAGATGAGCAGTTCTTC.

This clone was found a few times. The chain links TRBV25-1 to TRBJ2-2; 8 nucleotides line up with TRBD2. V dropped 5 bases and J dropped 6; count of bases not matched to a gene: 5. Germline CDR1 MGHDK, CDR2 SYGVNS. The CDR3 totals 14 residues. The CDR3 DNA reads TGTGCCAGCAGTCGACGGGAGGGTTCCGGGGAGCTGTTTTTT. It codes for CASSRREGSGELFF.

The V call is TRBV25-1, the J call TRBJ2-7, with 8 bases fitting TRBD2. This CDR3 comprises 13 residues. V shed 6 bases and J 3 bases; nucleotides not matched to a gene: 4. Germline V gene data show CDR1 as MGHDK and CDR2 as SYGVNS. In DNA form, the CDR3 reads TGTGCCAGCAGCTTAGCGGGGCACTACGAGCAGTACTTC. Translating gives CASSLAGHYEQYF.

The rearrangement uses TRBV30 and TRBJ1-5; D ambiguous. Trimming cost V 6 bases and J 4 bases, with 13 bases left between them. Germline CDR1 and CDR2: GTSNPN and SVGIG (reference sequence). This CDR3 comprises 13 residues. The CDR3 loop is CACGPGLNQPQHF. The DNA for the CDR3 is TGTGCCTGTGGACCCGGACTAAATCAGCCCCAGCATTTT.

The CDR3 here is CASSPREHGGYTF. CDR3 nucleotides: TGTGCCAGCAGCCCCCGGGAACACGGGGGCTACACCTTC. The chain uses TRBV9 and TRBJ1-2; D ambiguous. There are 13 residues in the CDR3. CDR1 is SGDLS, CDR2 YYNGEE, per germline. The V and J ends lost 4 bases and 8 bases respectively, with 15 bases between them. Variable domain in full (rest from reference TRBV9 and TRBJ1-2): DSGVTQTPKHLITATGQRVTLRCSPRSGDLSVYWYQQSLDQGLQFLIQYYNGEERAKGNILERFSAQQFPDLHSELNLSSLELGDSALYFCASSPREHGGYTFGSGTRLTVV.

This clone came up a few times. The chain carries TRBV5-1 and TRBJ1-4; TRBD1 might be the D (6 bases). V was trimmed by 0 bases and J by 3 bases, leaving 9 bases between them. Germline V gene data show CDR1 as SGHRS and CDR2 as YFSETQ. The CDR3 consists of 15 residues. CDR3 coding DNA: TGCGCCAGCAGCTTGGGCTCAGGGGCTAATGAAAAACTGTTTTTT. It is translated as CASSLGSGANEKLFF.

This clone has a handful of counts. The chain uses TRBV7-9 and TRBJ2-1, with 9 positions matching TRBD1. After removal of 3 bases from V and 12 bases from J, the junction contained 18 bases not matched to a gene. Germline V lookup: CDR1 SEHNR, CDR2 FQNEAQ (reference sequence). CDR3 size: 17 residues. CDR3 residues: CASSFTPRLGQGFGQFF. For the CDR3, the DNA is TGTGCCAGCAGCTTCACACCCAGGTTGGGACAGGGATTCGGGCAGTTCTTC.

The J gene is TRBJ2-7, the V gene TRBV29-1; D remains unclear. The CDR3 contains 13 residues. Trimming left V 5 bases short and J 2 bases short, with 13 bases between. The V gene's germline CDR1 is SQVTM and CDR2 ANQGSEA. CDR3 sequence reads: CSVTTSVTYEQYF. CDR3 nucleotides: TGCAGCGTTACCACCTCGGTAACCTACGAGCAGTACTTC.

The rearrangement uses TRBV30 and TRBJ2-6; 8 nucleotides agree with TRBD2. CDR1 GTSNPN and CDR2 SVGIG come from the germline V gene (reference sequence). The CDR3 is made up of 13 amino acids. V shed 5 bases and J 5 bases; nucleotides not matched to a gene: 2. CDR3 sequence (DNA): TGTGCCTGGGCGGGGGGCCGGGCCAACGTCCTGACTTTC. Protein sequence: CAWAGGRANVLTF. The whole variable domain, remainder taken from reference TRBV30 and TRBJ2-6, is SQTIHQWPATLVQPVGSPLSLECTVEGTSNPNLYWYRQAAGRGLQLLFYSVGIGQISSEVPQNLSASRPQDRQFILSSKKLLLSDSGFYLCAWAGGRANVLTFGAGSRLTVL.

This clone has only a few counts. The genes are TRBV30 and TRBJ2-2, with no clear D. The CDR3 totals 13 residues. Germline V CDR1 and CDR2: GTSNPN, SVGIG (reference sequence). Trimming pared 0 bases from V and 6 bases from J, leaving 8 bases between. CDR3 in amino acids: CAWSVYSPGELFF. The CDR3 region has the DNA TGTGCCTGGAGTGTATACTCCCCCGGGGAGCTGTTTTTT.

There are a few counts of this clone. The chain joins TRBV6-5 to TRBJ2-7; D not certain. CDR1 and CDR2 (germline): MNHEY, SVGAGI. This CDR3 has 14 amino acids. The ends were cut back, 0 bases at V and 6 bases at J, with 12 bases in the middle. This CDR3 reads CASSYSTLPGEQYF. The CDR3 DNA follows: TGTGCCAGCAGTTACTCGACCCTACCGGGCGAGCAGTACTTC.

This clone was observed a handful of times. The V gene is TRBV5-1, the J gene TRBJ2-1; TRBD2 matches 9 bases. After removal of 0 bases from V and 5 bases from J, the junction contained 3 bases not matched to a gene. CDR3 length: 15 residues. The V gene's germline CDR1 is SGHRS and CDR2 YFSETQ. In DNA form, the CDR3 reads TGCGCCAGCAGCTTGGCAGCGGGAGGTCACAATGAGCAGTTCTTC. It encodes CASSLAAGGHNEQFF.

This clone was found a few times. The rearrangement uses TRBV11-2 and TRBJ2-4; 11 bases align to TRBD2. V dropped 1 base and J dropped 7; count of bases not matched to a gene: 3. This CDR3 has 15 amino acids. Germline CDR1 is SGHAT and CDR2 is FQNNGV. The CDR3: CASSLAGTSGNIQYF. CDR3 nucleotides: TGTGCCAGCAGCTTAGCAGGGACTAGCGGTAACATTCAGTACTTC. The complete variable domain, with remaining parts taken from reference TRBV11-2 and TRBJ2-4, reads EAGVAQSPRYKIIEKRQSVAFWCNPISGHATLYWYQQILGQGPKLLIQFQNNGVVDDSQLPKDRFSAERLKGVDSTLKIQPAKLEDSAVYLCASSLAGTSGNIQYFGAGTRLSVL.

The rearrangement links TRBV7-9 to TRBJ2-7; D gene ambiguous. Germline assignment: CDR1 SEHNR and CDR2 FQNEAQ (reference sequence). V lost 5 bases, J lost 2 bases, and 13 bases lay in between. This CDR3 is 14 amino acids long. The CDR3 DNA follows: TGTGCCAGCAGCCTCGACTTAATGCCCTACGAGCAGTACTTC. It codes for CASSLDLMPYEQYF. Filled out from reference TRBV7-9 and TRBJ2-7, the complete variable domain reads DTGVSQNPRHKITKRGQNVTFRCDPISEHNRLYWYRQTLGQGPEFLTYFQNEAQLEKSRLLSDRFSAERPKGSFSTLEIQRTEQGDSAMYLCASSLDLMPYEQYFGPGTRLTVT.

A few counts support this clone. This chain joins TRBV5-1 and TRBJ2-7, with D maybe TRBD2 (5 bases). The CDR3 is 13 residues long. Germline CDR1 is SGHRS and CDR2 is YFSETQ. The V end was cut by 1 base, the J end by 7 bases, with 12 bases between. The CDR3 reads CASSLQTPGEQYF. The CDR3 nucleotides read TGCGCCAGCAGCTTGCAGACTCCGGGGGAGCAGTACTTC.

This clone was counted between two and nine times. In nucleotides, the CDR3 is TGCGCCAGCAGCCAAGATCGGACAGGGCCGATCTCCTACGAGCAGTACTTC. Translating gives CASSQDRTGPISYEQYF. This sequence joins TRBV4-3 and TRBJ2-7, with TRBD1 matching 8 bases. There are 17 residues in the CDR3. Per germline, CDR1 LGHNA and CDR2 YSLEER. The trim removed 0 bases at V and 0 bases at J, leaving 7 bases unmatched.

This clone was picked up a small number of times. This sequence joins TRBV4-3 and TRBJ2-1; weak D call: TRBD2 (7 bases). Germline CDR1 is LGHNA and CDR2 is YSLEER. V was pared by 4 bases and J by 7 bases, with 14 bases between. This CDR3 has 14 residues. CDR3 sequence (DNA): TGCGCCAGCAGCCCCCGGGGGGCCGGGAATGAGCAGTTCTTC. Encoded protein: CASSPRGAGNEQFF.

The CDR3 nucleotides are TGTGCCAGCGGCGGTTTGAAACTCGATACGCAGTATTTT. This codes for CASGGLKLDTQYF. The rearrangement uses TRBV25-1 and TRBJ2-3; D is unresolved. From germline, CDR1 is MGHDK and CDR2 SYGVNS. V gave up 8 bases and J gave up 6 bases, with 15 bases separating them. The CDR3 is 13 amino acids.

The V gene is TRBV25-1, the J gene TRBJ2-1, with D maybe TRBD1 (6 bases). The CDR3 runs 16 residues. Germline loops: CDR1 MGHDK, CDR2 SYGVNS. The V and J ends lost 3 bases and 1 base respectively, with 13 bases between them. CDR3 amino acids: CASSDPQGPSYNEQFF. The CDR3 DNA reads TGTGCCAGCAGTGATCCGCAGGGGCCTTCCTACAATGAGCAGTTCTTC.

V usage is TRBV25-1 and J usage is TRBJ2-7; 8 positions match TRBD2. The CDR3 is 14 amino acids. V was clipped by 4 bases and J by 4 bases; unmatched bases: 6. Germline-derived CDR1 and CDR2 are MGHDK and SYGVNS. The CDR3 spells CASSARGGSYEQYF. Written as DNA, the CDR3 is TGTGCCAGCAGTGCCCGGGGGGGCAGTTACGAGCAGTACTTC.